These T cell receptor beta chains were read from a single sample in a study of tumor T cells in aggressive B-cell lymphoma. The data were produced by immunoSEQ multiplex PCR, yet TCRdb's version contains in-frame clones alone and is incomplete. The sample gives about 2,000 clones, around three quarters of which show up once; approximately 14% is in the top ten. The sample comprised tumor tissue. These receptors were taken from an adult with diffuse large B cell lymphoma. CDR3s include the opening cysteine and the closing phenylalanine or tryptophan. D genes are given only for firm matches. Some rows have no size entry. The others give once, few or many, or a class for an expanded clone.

CDR3nt: TGTGCCAGCAGCTTATCCTACCAAGAGACCCAGTACTTC
CDR3aa: CASSLSYQETQYF
abundance: NA
j_gene: TRBJ2-5
d_gene: NA
v_gene: TRBV7-2

CDR3nt: TGTGCCATCGGGGATACAGGGGGGAACACTGAAGCTTTCTTT
CDR3aa: CAIGDTGGNTEAFF
abundance: NA
j_gene: TRBJ1-1
d_gene: TRBD1
v_gene: TRBV10-3

CDR3nt: TGTGCCAGCAGAACAGGGCGGGACACTGAAGCTTTCTTT
CDR3aa: CASRTGRDTEAFF
abundance: NA
j_gene: TRBJ1-1
d_gene: NA
v_gene: TRBV6-5

CDR3nt: TGTGCCAGCAGCGAGGCCCCTTACAATGAGCAGTTCTTC
CDR3aa: CASSEAPYNEQFF
abundance: NA
j_gene: TRBJ2-1
d_gene: NA
v_gene: TRBV7-3

CDR3nt: TGTGCCAGCAGCATCCGGGGAGGGGTGGGGAGAAATGAGCAGTTCTTC
CDR3aa: CASSIRGGVGRNEQFF
abundance: NA
j_gene: TRBJ2-1
d_gene: TRBD2
v_gene: TRBV7-3

CDR3nt: TGTGCCAGCAGCTTCGGAGGGCCTTACGAGCAGTACTTC
CDR3aa: CASSFGGPYEQYF
abundance: once
j_gene: TRBJ2-7
d_gene: NA
v_gene: TRBV11-1

CDR3nt: TGTGCCAGCAGCGAGCGGGGGGCCCTCACAGATACGCAGTATTTT
CDR3aa: CASSERGALTDTQYF
abundance: NA
j_gene: TRBJ2-3
d_gene: TRBD2
v_gene: TRBV9

CDR3nt: TGTGCCACCAGCAGAGACAGGGGGCCTGATTCACCCCTCCACTTT
CDR3aa: CATSRDRGPDSPLHF
abundance: NA
j_gene: TRBJ1-6
d_gene: TRBD1
v_gene: TRBV15

CDR3nt: TGTGCCAGTAGTAGGGGAGCCCCGGGCGGGGAGCTGTTTTTT
CDR3aa: CASSRGAPGGELFF
abundance: NA
j_gene: TRBJ2-2
d_gene: NA
v_gene: TRBV19

CDR3nt: TGCAGCGTGAGCCGGGGGGGAGGGACAGATACGCAGTATTTT
CDR3aa: CSVSRGGGTDTQYF
abundance: NA
j_gene: TRBJ2-3
d_gene: TRBD2
v_gene: TRBV29-1

CDR3nt: TGCGCCAGCAGCCAACAGGGACCCGATACGCAGTATTTT
CDR3aa: CASSQQGPDTQYF
abundance: NA
j_gene: TRBJ2-3
d_gene: NA
v_gene: TRBV5-1

CDR3nt: TGTGCCAGCAGCCCCCCACTGCACAATGAGCAGTTCTTC
CDR3aa: CASSPPLHNEQFF
abundance: NA
j_gene: TRBJ2-1
d_gene: NA
v_gene: TRBV9

CDR3nt: TGTGCCAGCAGCGCCTCAGGGGGCTCCTCCTACGAGCAGTACTTC
CDR3aa: CASSASGGSSYEQYF
abundance: NA
j_gene: TRBJ2-7
d_gene: TRBD1
v_gene: TRBV9

CDR3nt: TGTGCCAGCAGCGTACAGGGTGGCTATGGCTACACCTTC
CDR3aa: CASSVQGGYGYTF
abundance: NA
j_gene: TRBJ1-2
d_gene: NA
v_gene: TRBV4-2

CDR3nt: TGTGCCAGCACCCCCGGGGGGCGATCCAGTGAGCAGTTCTTC
CDR3aa: CASTPGGRSSEQFF
abundance: few
j_gene: TRBJ2-1
d_gene: NA
v_gene: TRBV7-3

CDR3nt: TGTGCCAGCAGCTTGGGGAGCTCTGGAAACACCATATATTTT
CDR3aa: CASSLGSSGNTIYF
abundance: NA
j_gene: TRBJ1-3
d_gene: NA
v_gene: TRBV5-6

CDR3nt: TGTGCCAGCAGCTTAGAAGGGACTAGACTGGAGACCCAGTACTTC
CDR3aa: CASSLEGTRLETQYF
abundance: NA
j_gene: TRBJ2-5
d_gene: TRBD2
v_gene: TRBV7-8

CDR3nt: TGCGCCAGCAGCTTCACGGACAGGGGTAACACTGAAGCTTTCTTT
CDR3aa: CASSFTDRGNTEAFF
abundance: NA
j_gene: TRBJ1-1
d_gene: TRBD1
v_gene: TRBV5-1

CDR3nt: TGTGCCAGAAACACCATATATTTT
CDR3aa: CARNTIYF
abundance: NA
j_gene: TRBJ1-3
d_gene: NA
v_gene: TRBV12-2

CDR3nt: TGTGCCAGCAGTGAGGTGCCCCCCTACGAGCAGTACTTC
CDR3aa: CASSEVPPYEQYF
abundance: NA
j_gene: TRBJ2-7
d_gene: NA
v_gene: TRBV2

CDR3nt: TGTGCCAGCAGCTCGGACAGGGGGCAGACAGATACGCAGTATTTT
CDR3aa: CASSSDRGQTDTQYF
abundance: NA
j_gene: TRBJ2-3
d_gene: TRBD1
v_gene: TRBV13

CDR3nt: TGTGCCAGCAGACTTGAATTGGGACAAAGCTATGGCTACACCTTC
CDR3aa: CASRLELGQSYGYTF
abundance: NA
j_gene: TRBJ1-2
d_gene: NA
v_gene: TRBV6-6

CDR3nt: TGTGCCAGCAGTTACACGGGGGGGCCTTGGGAGCAGTACTTC
CDR3aa: CASSYTGGPWEQYF
abundance: NA
j_gene: TRBJ2-7
d_gene: TRBD2
v_gene: TRBV6-5